The clone carrying this T cell receptor beta chain occurred once. Clones were sequenced by immunoSEQ multiplex PCR, and TCRdb holds only the in-frame ones, with some missing. The table has 250,000 to 350,000 clones, 87% seen once; the top ten hold approximately 2.2%. The entry originates in a study of blood T cell repertoires in COVID-19. The CDR3 has 15 residues. V was pared by 4 bases and J by 3 bases, with 16 bases between. Germline V CDR1 and CDR2: MDHEN, SYDVKM. The sequence was obtained from a young man with active or convalescent COVID-19. This chain connects TRBV28 to TRBJ2-7; TRBD1 might be the D (6 bases). Input material: peripheral blood. The DNA of the CDR3 is TGTGCCAGCAGTTCGCGAGGGGGTCCCTTCTACGAGCAGTACTTC. It yields the protein CASSSRGGPFYEQYF.